The present T cell receptor beta chain was sequenced within a study of cytotoxic CD8 clonotypes in ibrutinib-treated CLL. About the study: On average, each sample had approximately 260,000 productive templates and almost 95,000 productive rearrangements.

Points on this clone: Its antigen remains unknown.

Whole-study findings and limits: Stable or contracted on treatment, public clonotypes were also uncommon. Clonality was higher at baseline than in age-matched healthy donors and tracked circulating CD8+ T-cell counts.

Produced via immunoSEQ multiplex PCR; TCRdb's table is partial and in-frame only. The profile shows 130,000 to 150,000 clones, around 93% of them singletons. The source was PBMCs, collected after 12 months of ibrutinib treatment. The clonotype originates from a human donor with chronic lymphocytic leukemia.

The CDR3 DNA follows: TGTGCCAGCAGTTTAAGCGGGAGCAGGTCCTACGAGCAGTACTTC. It encodes CASSLSGSRSYEQYF. The chain combines TRBV27 with TRBJ2-7, with 8 nucleotides matching TRBD2. V gave up 2 bases and J gave up 1 base; unmatched junction bases: 4. This CDR3 is 15 amino acids long. Germline CDR1 MNHEY, CDR2 SMNVEV (reference sequence).